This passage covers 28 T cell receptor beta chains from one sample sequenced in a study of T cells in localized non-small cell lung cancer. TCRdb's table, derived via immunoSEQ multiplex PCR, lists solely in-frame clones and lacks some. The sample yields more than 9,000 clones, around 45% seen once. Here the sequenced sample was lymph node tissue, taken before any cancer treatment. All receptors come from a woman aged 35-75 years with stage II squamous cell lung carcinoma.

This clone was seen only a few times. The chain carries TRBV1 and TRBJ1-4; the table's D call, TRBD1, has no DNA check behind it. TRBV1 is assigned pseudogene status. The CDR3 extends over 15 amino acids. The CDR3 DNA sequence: TGCGCCAGCAGCCCCCTGACAGGGACGGAGGAAAAACTGTTTTTT. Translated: CASSPLTGTEEKLFF.

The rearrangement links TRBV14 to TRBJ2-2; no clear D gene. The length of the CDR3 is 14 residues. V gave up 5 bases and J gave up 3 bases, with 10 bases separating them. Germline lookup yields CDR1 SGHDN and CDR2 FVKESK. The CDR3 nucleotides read TGTGCCAGCAGCGTTTGGGAAGACACCGGGGAGCTGTTTTTT. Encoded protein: CASSVWEDTGELFF.

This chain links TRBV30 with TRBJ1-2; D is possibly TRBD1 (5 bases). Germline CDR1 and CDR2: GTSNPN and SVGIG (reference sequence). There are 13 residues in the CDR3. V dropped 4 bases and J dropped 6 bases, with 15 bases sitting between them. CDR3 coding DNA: TGTGCCTGGACACGGGACTCGCCGGATGGCTACACCTTC. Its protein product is CAWTRDSPDGYTF.

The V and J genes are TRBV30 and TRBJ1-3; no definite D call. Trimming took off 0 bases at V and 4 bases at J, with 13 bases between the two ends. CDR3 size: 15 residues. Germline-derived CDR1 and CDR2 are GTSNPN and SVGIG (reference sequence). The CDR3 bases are TGTGCCTGGAGTGTCCGACGGACCATCGGAAACACCATATATTTT. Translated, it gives CAWSVRRTIGNTIYF.

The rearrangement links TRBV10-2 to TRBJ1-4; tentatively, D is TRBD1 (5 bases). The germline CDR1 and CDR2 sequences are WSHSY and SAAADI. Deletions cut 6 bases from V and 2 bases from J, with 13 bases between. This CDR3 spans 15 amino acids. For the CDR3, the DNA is TGCGCCAGCAGCAGGGTCGGTTCGACTAATGAAAAACTGTTTTTT. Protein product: CASSRVGSTNEKLFF.

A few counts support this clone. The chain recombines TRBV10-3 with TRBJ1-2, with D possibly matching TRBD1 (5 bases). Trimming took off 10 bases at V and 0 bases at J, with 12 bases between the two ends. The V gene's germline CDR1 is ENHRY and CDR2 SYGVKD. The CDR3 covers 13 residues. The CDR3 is CASERTPNYGYTF. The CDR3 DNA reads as TGTGCCAGCGAGCGGACACCTAACTATGGCTACACCTTC.

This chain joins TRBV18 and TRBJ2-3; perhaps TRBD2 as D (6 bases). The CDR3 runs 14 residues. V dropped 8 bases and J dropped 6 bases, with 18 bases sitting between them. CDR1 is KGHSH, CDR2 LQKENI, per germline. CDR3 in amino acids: CASRGGAFTDTQYF. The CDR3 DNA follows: TGTGCCAGCCGCGGAGGGGCCTTTACGGATACGCAGTATTTT.

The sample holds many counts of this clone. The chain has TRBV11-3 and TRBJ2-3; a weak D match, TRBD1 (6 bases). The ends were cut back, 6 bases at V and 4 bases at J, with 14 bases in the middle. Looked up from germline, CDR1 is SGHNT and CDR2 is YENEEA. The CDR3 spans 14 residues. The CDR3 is CASRWAGDADTQYF. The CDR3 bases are TGTGCCAGCAGGTGGGCAGGGGATGCAGATACGCAGTATTTT. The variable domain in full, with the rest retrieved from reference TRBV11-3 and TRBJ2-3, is EAGVVQSPRYKIIEKKQPVAFWCNPISGHNTLYWYLQNLGQGPELLIRYENEEAVDDSQLPKDRFSAERLKGVDSTLKIQPAELGDSAVYLCASRWAGDADTQYFGPGTRLTVL.

The CDR3 reads CASSFTRWQMNTEAFF. In DNA, the CDR3 is TGTGCCAGCAGTTTCACTCGTTGGCAGATGAACACTGAAGCTTTCTTT. The rearrangement links TRBV28 to TRBJ1-1; D is undetermined. This CDR3 comprises 16 residues. Trimming pared 3 bases from V and 0 bases from J, leaving 14 bases between. Germline lookup yields CDR1 MDHEN and CDR2 SYDVKM.

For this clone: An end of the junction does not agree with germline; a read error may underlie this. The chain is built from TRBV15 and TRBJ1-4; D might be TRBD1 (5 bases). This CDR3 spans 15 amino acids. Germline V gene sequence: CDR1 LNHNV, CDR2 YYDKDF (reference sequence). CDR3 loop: CAISRDQLQGEKLFF. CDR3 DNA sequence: TGTGCCATCAGCAGAGATCAACTCCAGGGTGAAAAACTGTTTTTT.

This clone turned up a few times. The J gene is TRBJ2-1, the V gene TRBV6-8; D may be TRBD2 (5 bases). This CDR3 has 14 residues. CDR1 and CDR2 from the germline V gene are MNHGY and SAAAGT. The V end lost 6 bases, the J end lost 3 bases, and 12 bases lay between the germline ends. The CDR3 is CASSRYGVYNEQFF. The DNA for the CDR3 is TGTGCCAGCAGCAGGTACGGGGTCTACAATGAGCAGTTCTTC.

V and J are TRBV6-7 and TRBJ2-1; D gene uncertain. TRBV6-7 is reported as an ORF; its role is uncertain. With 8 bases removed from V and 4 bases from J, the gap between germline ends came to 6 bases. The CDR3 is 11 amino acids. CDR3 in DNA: TGTGCCAGCGGGCCGTACAATGAGCAGTTCTTC. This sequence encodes CASGPYNEQFF.

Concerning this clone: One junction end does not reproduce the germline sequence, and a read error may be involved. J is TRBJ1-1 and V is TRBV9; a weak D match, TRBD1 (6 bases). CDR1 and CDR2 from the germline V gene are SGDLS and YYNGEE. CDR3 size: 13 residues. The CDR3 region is CASNVGGNTEAFF. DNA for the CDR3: TGTGCCAGCAACGTAGGGGGGAACACTGAAGCTTTCTTT.

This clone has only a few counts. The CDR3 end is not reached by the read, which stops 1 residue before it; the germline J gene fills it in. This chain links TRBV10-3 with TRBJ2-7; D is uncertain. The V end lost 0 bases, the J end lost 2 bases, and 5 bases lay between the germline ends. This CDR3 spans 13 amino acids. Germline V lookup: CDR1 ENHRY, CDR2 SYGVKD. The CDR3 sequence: CAISESHAYEQYF. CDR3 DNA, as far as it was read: TGTGCCATCAGTGAGTCCCACGCCTACGAGCAGTAC.

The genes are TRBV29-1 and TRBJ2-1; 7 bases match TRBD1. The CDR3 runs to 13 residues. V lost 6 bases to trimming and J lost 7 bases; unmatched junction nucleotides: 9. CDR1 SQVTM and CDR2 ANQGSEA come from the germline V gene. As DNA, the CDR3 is TGCAGCGTCCAGAGCTCAGGGGGTAATGAGCAGTTCTTC. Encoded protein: CSVQSSGGNEQFF.

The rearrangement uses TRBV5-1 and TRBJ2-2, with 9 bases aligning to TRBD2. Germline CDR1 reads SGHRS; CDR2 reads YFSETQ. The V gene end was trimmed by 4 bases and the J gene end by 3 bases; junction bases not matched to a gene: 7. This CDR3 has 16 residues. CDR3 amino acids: CASSRGRTSDTGELFF. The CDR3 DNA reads TGCGCCAGCAGCCGAGGGCGGACTAGCGACACCGGGGAGCTGTTTTTT.

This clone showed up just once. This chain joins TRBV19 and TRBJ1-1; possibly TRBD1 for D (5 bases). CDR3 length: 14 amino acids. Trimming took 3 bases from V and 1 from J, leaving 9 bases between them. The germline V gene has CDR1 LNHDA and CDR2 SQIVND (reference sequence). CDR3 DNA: TGTGCCAGTAGTATGCGGGGCGGGAACACTGAAGCTTTCTTT. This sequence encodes CASSMRGGNTEAFF.

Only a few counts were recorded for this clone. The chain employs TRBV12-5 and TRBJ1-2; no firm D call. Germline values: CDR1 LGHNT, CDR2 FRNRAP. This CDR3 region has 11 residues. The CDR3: CASKAGSGYTF. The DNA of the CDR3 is TGTGCCAGCAAAGCGGGGAGCGGCTACACCTTC.

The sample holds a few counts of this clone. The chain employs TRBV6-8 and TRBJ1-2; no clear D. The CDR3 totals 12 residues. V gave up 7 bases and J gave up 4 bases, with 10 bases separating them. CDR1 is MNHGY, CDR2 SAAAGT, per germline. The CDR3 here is CASIGRSYGYTF. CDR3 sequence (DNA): TGTGCCAGCATTGGACGCAGCTATGGCTACACCTTC.

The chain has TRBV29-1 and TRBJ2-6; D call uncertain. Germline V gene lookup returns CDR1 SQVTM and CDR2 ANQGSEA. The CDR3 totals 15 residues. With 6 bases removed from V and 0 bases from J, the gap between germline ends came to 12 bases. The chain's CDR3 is CSVFPDGSGANVLTF. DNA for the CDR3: TGCAGCGTCTTCCCTGACGGCTCTGGGGCCAACGTCCTGACTTTC.

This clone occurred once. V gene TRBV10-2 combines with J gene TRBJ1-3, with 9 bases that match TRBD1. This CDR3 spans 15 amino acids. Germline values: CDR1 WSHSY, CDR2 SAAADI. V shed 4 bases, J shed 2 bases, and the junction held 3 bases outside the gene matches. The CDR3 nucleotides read TGCGCCAGCAGTGTCTGGACAGGGGCTGGAAACACCATATATTTT. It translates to CASSVWTGAGNTIYF.

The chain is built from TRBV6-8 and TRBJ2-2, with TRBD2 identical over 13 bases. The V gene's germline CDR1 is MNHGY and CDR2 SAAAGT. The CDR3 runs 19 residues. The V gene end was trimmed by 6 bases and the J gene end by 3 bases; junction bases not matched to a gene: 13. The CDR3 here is CASSLTMTSGGPDTGELFF. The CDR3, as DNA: TGTGCCAGCAGCCTAACCATGACTAGCGGGGGGCCCGACACCGGGGAGCTGTTTTTT.

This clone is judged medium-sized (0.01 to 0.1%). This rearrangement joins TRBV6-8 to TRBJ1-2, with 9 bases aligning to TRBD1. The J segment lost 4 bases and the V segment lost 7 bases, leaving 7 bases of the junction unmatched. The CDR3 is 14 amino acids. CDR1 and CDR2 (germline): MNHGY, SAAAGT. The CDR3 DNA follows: TGTGCCAGCACCGGGACAGGGACAACCTATGGCTACACCTTC. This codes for CASTGTGTTYGYTF.

CDR3 nucleotide sequence: TGCGCCAGCAGCCCCACCCGGGGTTTCAGCTATGGCTACACCTTC. Translated, it gives CASSPTRGFSYGYTF. The chain links TRBV5-1 to TRBJ1-2; D not certain. The germline gives CDR1 SGHRS, CDR2 YFSETQ. The CDR3 has 15 residues. V lost 4 bases and J lost 4, with 17 bases in between.

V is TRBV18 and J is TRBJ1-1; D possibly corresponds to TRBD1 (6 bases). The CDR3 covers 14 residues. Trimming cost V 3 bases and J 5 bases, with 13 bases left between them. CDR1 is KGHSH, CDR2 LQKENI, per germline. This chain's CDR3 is CASSPMDSWTEAFF. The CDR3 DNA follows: TGTGCCAGCTCACCCATGGACAGTTGGACTGAAGCTTTCTTT.

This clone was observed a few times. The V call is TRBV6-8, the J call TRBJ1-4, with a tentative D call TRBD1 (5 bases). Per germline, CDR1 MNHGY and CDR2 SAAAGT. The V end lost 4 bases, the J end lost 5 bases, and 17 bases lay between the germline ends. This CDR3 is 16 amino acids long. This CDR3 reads CASSSEGDPRNEKLFF. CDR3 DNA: TGTGCCAGCAGTTCCGAAGGGGACCCCAGGAATGAAAAACTGTTTTTT.

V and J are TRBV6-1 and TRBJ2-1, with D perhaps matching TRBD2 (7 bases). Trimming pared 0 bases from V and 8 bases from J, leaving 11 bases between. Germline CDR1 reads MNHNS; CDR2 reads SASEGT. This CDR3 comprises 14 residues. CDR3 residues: CASSEAGGPYEQFF. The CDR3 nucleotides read TGTGCCAGCAGTGAAGCGGGGGGGCCGTATGAGCAGTTCTTC.

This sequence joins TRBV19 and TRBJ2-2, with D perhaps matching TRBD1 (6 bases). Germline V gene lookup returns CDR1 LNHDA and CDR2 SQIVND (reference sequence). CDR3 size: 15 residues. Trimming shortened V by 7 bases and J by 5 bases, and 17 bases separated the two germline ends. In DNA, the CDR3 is TGTGCCAGTAATAGGGGACAAGGATGGACCGGGGAGCTGTTTTTT. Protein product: CASNRGQGWTGELFF.